A single sample gave rise to the 22 T cell receptor beta chains below, sequenced in a study of control samples from healthy donors and cancer patients (dated by TCRdb to 2020 to 2022). Libraries came from the immunoSEQ multiplex PCR assay. TCRdb mirrors the immuneACCESS table, restricted to in-frame sequences. Some clones are absent from its copies; in checked studies, under half trace to an unresolved V gene, and the reason for the others is unknown. The sample table lists tens of thousands of clones, about nine tenths of them with a count of one. Jointly, the top ten make up roughly 5.5% of the sample. The sample consisted of PBMCs. These receptors originate from a man aged 60 to 69 with colorectal cancer.

The gene calls are TRBV18 and TRBJ2-3; the D is unclear. V lost 4 bases, J lost 1 base, and 12 bases lay in between. The germline V gene encodes CDR1 KGHSH and CDR2 LQKENI. The CDR3 runs 15 residues. The CDR3 sequence is CASSLLDKGTDTQYF. CDR3 DNA sequence: TGTGCCAGCTCACTCCTCGACAAGGGCACAGATACGCAGTATTTT.

This chain links TRBV7-3 with TRBJ2-1; D possibly corresponds to TRBD1 (6 bases). Trimming took 4 bases from V and 5 from J, leaving 9 bases between them. The CDR3 is 13 residues long. Germline CDR1 SGHTA, CDR2 FQGTGA. The CDR3 region is CASSYTGNNEQFF. Written as DNA, the CDR3 is TGTGCCAGCAGCTACACAGGGAACAATGAGCAGTTCTTC. Filled out from reference TRBV7-3 and TRBJ2-1, the complete variable domain reads GAGVSQTPSNKVTEKGKYVELRCDPISGHTALYWYRQSLGQGPEFLIYFQGTGAADDSGLPNDRFFAVRPEGSVSTLKIQRTERGDSAVYLCASSYTGNNEQFFGPGTRLTVL.

The genes are TRBV9 and TRBJ2-1; a weak D match, TRBD2 (5 bases). With 0 bases removed from V and 5 bases from J, the gap between germline ends came to 6 bases. Germline assignment: CDR1 SGDLS and CDR2 YYNGEE. The CDR3 is 13 amino acids. Written as DNA, the CDR3 is TGTGCCAGCAGCGTAGCCGGGGACAATGAGCAGTTCTTC. Its translation: CASSVAGDNEQFF.

The chain couples TRBV2 to TRBJ2-3; D may be TRBD1 (6 bases). Germline V gives CDR1 SNHLY, CDR2 FYNNEI. CDR3 length: 15 amino acids. The V gene lost 6 bases and the J gene lost 0 bases, with 13 bases spanning the gap. CDR3: CASRRQELSTDTQYF. The CDR3 nucleotides read TGTGCCAGCAGAAGACAGGAGTTAAGCACAGATACGCAGTATTTT.

This clone has just one count. This rearrangement joins TRBV6-6 to TRBJ1-2, with 7 bases fitting TRBD1. This CDR3 has 14 residues. Germline V CDR1 and CDR2: MNHNY, SVGAGI (reference sequence). V was pared by 8 bases and J by 1 base, with 7 bases of the junction left unmatched. Here the CDR3 DNA reads TGTGCCAGCCTATCCGGGACAGATAACTATGGCTACACCTTC. Residues: CASLSGTDNYGYTF.

V is TRBV7-9 and J is TRBJ2-1, with TRBD2 identical over 8 bases. The CDR3 contains 15 residues. Germline values: CDR1 SEHNR, CDR2 FQNEAQ (reference sequence). V shed 5 bases and J 4 bases; nucleotides not matched to a gene: 7. CDR3 loop: CASSPWRGVYNEQFF. CDR3 bases: TGTGCCAGCAGCCCCTGGCGGGGGGTTTACAATGAGCAGTTCTTC.

The chain links TRBV11-3 to TRBJ1-1; 8 nucleotides align to TRBD1. The CDR3 extends over 14 amino acids. The V and J ends lost 2 bases and 6 bases, in that order; junction bases with no gene match: 5. Germline-derived CDR1 and CDR2 are SGHNT and YENEEA. The DNA for the CDR3 is TGTGCCAGCAGCTTACAGGGGGCGATGTCTGAAGCTTTCTTT. Encoded protein: CASSLQGAMSEAFF.

The chain joins TRBV18 to TRBJ2-2; 7 bases fit TRBD2. The germline CDR1 and CDR2 sequences are KGHSH and LQKENI. The CDR3 spans 15 residues. The V gene end was trimmed by 3 bases and the J gene end by 8 bases; junction bases not matched to a gene: 9. The CDR3 DNA reads as TGTGCCAGCTCACCTGTCCAGCGGGGCAGTGGGGAGCTGTTTTTT. It translates to CASSPVQRGSGELFF.

This clone came up a few times. V is TRBV2 and J is TRBJ1-5; 8 bases are shared with TRBD1. This CDR3 has 12 amino acids. The V gene's germline CDR1 is SNHLY and CDR2 FYNNEI. J gave up 5 bases and V 9 bases, and 3 bases lay outside the gene matches. The DNA of the CDR3 is TGTGCCAGTAGGGACAGGTATCAGCCCCAGCATTTT. Its protein is CASRDRYQPQHF.

This chain uses TRBV9 with TRBJ2-3; D unresolved. Germline V gene data show CDR1 as SGDLS and CDR2 as YYNGEE. This CDR3 is built from 18 residues. V was trimmed by 3 bases and J by 1 base, leaving 21 bases between them. Written as DNA, the CDR3 is TGTGCCAGCAGCGAGGTCCCCCTCCGAACCTGGGGCACAGATACGCAGTATTTT. It encodes CASSEVPLRTWGTDTQYF.

The chain combines TRBV7-3 with TRBJ2-3; no definite D call. Germline values: CDR1 SGHTA, CDR2 FQGTGA. CDR3 length equals 13 residues. Deletions cut 8 bases from V and 0 bases from J, with 9 bases between. CDR3 sequence: CASAMASTDTQYF. CDR3 bases: TGTGCCAGCGCGATGGCCAGCACAGATACGCAGTATTTT.

The chain carries TRBV29-1 and TRBJ2-5, with D possibly matching TRBD2 (6 bases). This CDR3 spans 12 amino acids. The germline gives CDR1 SQVTM, CDR2 ANQGSEA. The V end was cut by 4 bases, the J end by 5 bases, with 11 bases between. This CDR3 is CSVGRSGETQYF. The CDR3 coding sequence is TGCAGCGTTGGAAGGAGCGGGGAGACCCAGTACTTC.

This rearrangement joins TRBV28 to TRBJ1-1, with 10 bases identical to TRBD1. Germline-derived CDR1 and CDR2 are MDHEN and SYDVKM. The CDR3 covers 16 residues. The V gene end was trimmed by 4 bases and the J gene end by 3 bases; junction bases not matched to a gene: 8. The CDR3 coding sequence is TGTGCCAGCAGTTCGTCCTGGGACAGGGGTGACACTGAAGCTTTCTTT. Translating it yields CASSSSWDRGDTEAFF.

The CDR3 bases are TGTGCCATCAGTGAGTACGGGACAGATGAAGCTTTCTTT. Its translation is CAISEYGTDEAFF. The chain combines TRBV10-3 with TRBJ1-1, with 7 positions matching TRBD1. Germline V lookup: CDR1 ENHRY, CDR2 SYGVKD. CDR3 length equals 13 residues. J was trimmed by 7 bases and V by 1 base; bases with no gene match: 3.

The V and J genes are TRBV2 and TRBJ1-4; D is undetermined. The CDR3 sequence is 16 residues long. The germline V gene encodes CDR1 SNHLY and CDR2 FYNNEI. The V end was cut by 5 bases, the J end by 0 bases, with 13 bases between. The CDR3 loop is CASSRLGPTTNEKLFF. In DNA form, the CDR3 reads TGTGCCAGCAGTCGTCTGGGCCCCACAACTAATGAAAAACTGTTTTTT.

This clone appeared a few times. The chain combines TRBV15 with TRBJ1-2; D is unclear. The germline CDR1 and CDR2 sequences are LNHNV and YYDKDF (reference sequence). The CDR3 loop spans 17 amino acids. The germline V and J ends were trimmed by 0 bases and 4 bases, with 18 bases remaining between them. CDR3 amino acids: CATSRDRGSPLGYGYTF. The CDR3 nucleotides read TGTGCCACCAGCAGAGATCGGGGATCCCCTCTAGGCTATGGCTACACCTTC.

The chain combines TRBV6-5 with TRBJ1-2; D is undetermined. The ends were cut back, 6 bases at V and 4 bases at J, with 12 bases in the middle. The germline V gene encodes CDR1 MNHEY and CDR2 SVGAGI. The length of the CDR3 is 13 residues. CDR3: CASSPGRSYGYTF. CDR3 DNA sequence: TGTGCCAGCAGCCCCGGTAGGAGCTATGGCTACACCTTC.

The V gene is TRBV7-2, the J gene TRBJ2-3, with 8 bases aligning to TRBD2. The germline V gene has CDR1 SGHTA and CDR2 FQGNSA. With 0 bases clipped from V and 6 bases from J, the junction kept 5 bases outside the gene matches. The CDR3 runs to 15 residues. Here the CDR3 reads CASSLASSGADTQYF. The DNA of the CDR3 is TGTGCCAGCAGCTTAGCGAGTAGCGGGGCTGATACGCAGTATTTT.

V gene TRBV5-1 combines with J gene TRBJ2-7; D is tentatively TRBD1 or TRBD2 (5 bases each). This CDR3 region has 14 residues. Germline V gene data show CDR1 as SGHRS and CDR2 as YFSETQ. V was pared by 1 base and J by 7 bases, with 15 bases between. The CDR3 loop is CASSLWDAKTEQYF. The CDR3 nucleotides are TGCGCCAGCAGCTTGTGGGACGCCAAGACTGAGCAGTACTTC.

V is TRBV7-2 and J is TRBJ2-5; D is unresolved. Between the trimmed V and J ends, which lost 5 bases and 3 bases, there was a span of 4 bases. CDR3 length: 11 residues. Germline CDR1 is SGHTA and CDR2 is FQGNSA. The CDR3 DNA sequence: TGTGCCAGCAGCCTAAAAGAGACCCAGTACTTC. Its protein is CASSLKETQYF.

This rearrangement joins TRBV7-8 to TRBJ1-3; no clear D gene. Deletions cut 2 bases from V and 0 bases from J, with 11 bases between. Germline V lookup: CDR1 SGHVS, CDR2 FQNEAQ. The CDR3 consists of 16 residues. In DNA form, the CDR3 reads TGTGCCAGCAGCTTACCAGGCTTGAACTCTGGAAACACCATATATTTT. It encodes CASSLPGLNSGNTIYF. Full variable domain (outside the CDR3, taken from reference TRBV7-8 and TRBJ1-3): GAGVSQSPRYKVAKRGQDVALRCDPISGHVSLFWYQQALGQGPEFLTYFQNEAQLDKSGLPSDRFFAERPEGSVSTLKIQRTQQEDSAVYLCASSLPGLNSGNTIYFGEGSWLTVV.

The gene calls are TRBV2 and TRBJ2-4; D remains unclear. V was trimmed by 9 bases and J by 4 bases, leaving 19 bases between them. CDR3 length equals 15 residues. Germline V lookup: CDR1 SNHLY, CDR2 FYNNEI. The CDR3 here is CASKEPDGLKNIQYF. Written as DNA, the CDR3 is TGTGCCAGTAAAGAGCCGGACGGTTTGAAAAACATTCAGTACTTC.